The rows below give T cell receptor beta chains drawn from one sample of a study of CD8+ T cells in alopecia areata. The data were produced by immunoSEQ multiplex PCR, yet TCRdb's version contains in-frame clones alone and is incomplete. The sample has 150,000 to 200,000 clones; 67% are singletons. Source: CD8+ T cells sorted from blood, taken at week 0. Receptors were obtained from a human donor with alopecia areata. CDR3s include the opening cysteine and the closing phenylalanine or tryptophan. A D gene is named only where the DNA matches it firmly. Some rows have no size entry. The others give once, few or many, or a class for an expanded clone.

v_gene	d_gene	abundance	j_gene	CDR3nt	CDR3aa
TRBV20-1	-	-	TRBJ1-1	TGCAGTGGGCAGCTGAACACTGAAGCTTTCTTT	CSGQLNTEAFF
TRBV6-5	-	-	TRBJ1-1	TGTGCCAGTAGGACGGGATCCAACACTGAAGCTTTCTTT	CASRTGSNTEAFF
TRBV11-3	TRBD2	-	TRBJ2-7	TGTGCCAGCAGCTTCGGGGGGACCGTTCCCTACGAGCAGTACTTC	CASSFGGTVPYEQYF
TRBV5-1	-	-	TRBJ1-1	TGCGCCAGCAGCGCGAGTGGAGGGGCCGTAGGACTGTTTCTGAACACTGAAGCTTTCTTT	CASSASGGAVGLFLNTEAFF
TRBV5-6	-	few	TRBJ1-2	TGTGCCAGCAGCCTTGGACTTACCACAGGGATTGACTATGGCTACACCTTC	CASSLGLTTGIDYGYTF
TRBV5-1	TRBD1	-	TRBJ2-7	TGCGCCAGCAGCACCAGACAGGGTCTACCCTACGAGCAGTACTTC	CASSTRQGLPYEQYF
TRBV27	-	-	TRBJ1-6	TGTGCCAGCAGTGTGGGCCCTGTGGGTTCACCCCTCCACTTT	CASSVGPVGSPLHF
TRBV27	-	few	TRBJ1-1	TGTGCCAGCAGTTTACGGGGCCCTATTGAAGCTTTCTTT	CASSLRGPIEAFF
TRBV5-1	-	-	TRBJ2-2	TGCGCCAGCGGGGGTACCGGGGAGCTGTTTTTT	CASGGTGELFF
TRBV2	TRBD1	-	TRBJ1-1	TGTGCCAGACAGGGGAAGAATGAAGCTTTCTTT	CARQGKNEAFF